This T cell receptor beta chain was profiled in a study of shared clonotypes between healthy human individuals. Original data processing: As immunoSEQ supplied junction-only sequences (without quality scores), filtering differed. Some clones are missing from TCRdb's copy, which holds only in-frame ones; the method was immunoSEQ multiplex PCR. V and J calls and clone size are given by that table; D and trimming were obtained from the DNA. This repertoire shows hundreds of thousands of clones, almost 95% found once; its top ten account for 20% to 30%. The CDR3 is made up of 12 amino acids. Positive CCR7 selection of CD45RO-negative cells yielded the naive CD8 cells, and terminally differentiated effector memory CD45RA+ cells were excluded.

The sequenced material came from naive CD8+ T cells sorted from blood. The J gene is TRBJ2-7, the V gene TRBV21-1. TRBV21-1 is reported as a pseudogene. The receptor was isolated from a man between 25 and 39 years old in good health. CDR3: CASLGPPYEQYF. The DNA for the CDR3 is TGTGCCAGCCTAGGACCCCCCTACGAGCAGTACTTC.